These 9 T cell receptor beta chains were sequenced from one sample in a study of blood T cell repertoires in COVID-19. This table comes from immunoSEQ multiplex PCR, and its TCRdb copy is limited to in-frame clones, with some not included. In the table there are approximately 230,000 clones, about 91% of which are singletons. The specimen was peripheral blood. The receptors stem from a woman aged 25-40 years with COVID-19, enrolled during active disease.

The chain employs TRBV7-2 and TRBJ2-3, with D perhaps matching TRBD1 (5 bases). Germline V lookup: CDR1 SGHTA, CDR2 FQGNSA. Trimming removed 4 bases at V and 2 bases at J, with 10 bases between. The CDR3 has 14 residues. The CDR3 nucleotides read TGTGCCAGCAGCTCGACAGTTCCCACAGATACGCAGTATTTT. It codes for CASSSTVPTDTQYF.

This clone has only a few counts. This chain joins TRBV7-9 and TRBJ1-2; a weak D match, TRBD1 (6 bases). This CDR3 comprises 14 residues. V lost 0 bases to trimming and J lost 3 bases, with 8 bases between them. The germline V gene encodes CDR1 SEHNR and CDR2 FQNEAQ (reference sequence). The CDR3 bases are TGTGCCAGCAGCTTAGCGCCAGGGGACTATGGCTACACCTTC. Translating it yields CASSLAPGDYGYTF.

V gene TRBV7-6 combines with J gene TRBJ2-6; weak D call: TRBD1 (5 bases). The CDR3 is made up of 16 amino acids. Looked up from germline, CDR1 is SGHVS and CDR2 is FNYEAQ. The germline V and J ends were trimmed by 5 bases and 0 bases, with 11 bases remaining between them. The CDR3 nucleotides are TGTGCCAGCAGCGTCGACAGCCTCTCTGGGGCCAACGTCCTGACTTTC. It specifies CASSVDSLSGANVLTF.

The V gene is TRBV7-9, the J gene TRBJ1-2; D gene ambiguous. Trimming cost V 5 bases and J 2 bases, with 9 bases left between them. The CDR3 contains 13 residues. Looked up from germline, CDR1 is SEHNR and CDR2 is FQNEAQ (reference sequence). The CDR3 region is CASSPPLNYGYTF. The CDR3 DNA reads TGTGCCAGCAGCCCTCCCTTGAACTATGGCTACACCTTC.

The chain links TRBV19 to TRBJ2-1, with a possible D match to TRBD2 (6 bases). Germline-derived CDR1 and CDR2 are LNHDA and SQIVND (reference sequence). V lost 4 bases and J 4 bases, leaving 17 bases between the germline ends. The CDR3 covers 16 residues. CDR3 residues: CASSTWDSRIYNEQFF. CDR3 bases: TGTGCCAGTAGTACCTGGGACTCGAGGATATACAATGAGCAGTTCTTC.

The V call is TRBV2, the J call TRBJ1-1; perhaps TRBD1 as D (6 bases). The ends were cut back, 3 bases at V and 11 bases at J, with 16 bases in the middle. The CDR3 consists of 13 residues. The germline gives CDR1 SNHLY, CDR2 FYNNEI. The CDR3 sequence: CASSEGGAIGAFF. The CDR3 region has the DNA TGTGCCAGCAGTGAGGGGGGGGCCATTGGGGCTTTCTTT.

The V and J genes are TRBV28 and TRBJ1-2; TRBD1 matches at 9 bases. Germline lookup yields CDR1 MDHEN and CDR2 SYDVKM. The CDR3 sequence is 16 residues long. With 4 bases clipped from V and 5 bases from J, the junction kept 11 bases outside the gene matches. The CDR3 coding sequence is TGTGCCAGCAGTTGGGTGCAGGGACAGGGCGATTATGGCTACACCTTC. Residues: CASSWVQGQGDYGYTF.

About this clone: The junction shows a germline mismatch at one end, possibly a read error. The chain carries TRBV5-5 and TRBJ2-1; possibly TRBD2 for D (7 bases). The germline CDR1 and CDR2 sequences are SGHKS and YYEKEE (reference sequence). The CDR3 is made up of 12 amino acids. CDR3 sequence reads: CASSQLGGPPIF. Written as DNA, the CDR3 is TGTGCCAGCAGCCAATTGGGGGGGCCGCCCATCTTC.

The rearrangement uses TRBV20-1 and TRBJ1-4; D gene ambiguous. V lost 3 bases and J lost 0, with 14 bases in between. The CDR3 length is 16 residues. Germline CDR1 is DFQATT and CDR2 is SNEGSKA (reference sequence). The CDR3 DNA follows: TGCAGTGCTAGTTCCCCCGAAGCGGCAACTAATGAAAAACTGTTTTTT. As protein: CSASSPEAATNEKLFF.